The 28 T cell receptor delta chains reported below all come from one sample, sequenced in a study of gamma-delta chains in newborns, infants, children. TCRdb reprocessed the reads through CATT. This sample has around 4,300 delta-chain clones, with 2.5% to 3.5% found just once. The sample comprised blood. The source of these receptors is a child who was a newborn, infant or young child, either healthy, febrile or measles-vaccinated (not recorded which).

This clone has just a few counts. It may be a read error: a sequence one base away is much more abundant. At the DNA level, this CDR3 is encoded by other sequences in the same sample as well. This chain connects TRDV2 to TRDJ3; TRDD3 might be the D (5 bases). The CDR3 loop spans 17 amino acids. CDR1 GEAIGNYY and CDR2 EKD come from the germline V gene. CDR3 sequence: CACDTADPSWDTRQMFF. The CDR3 nucleotides read TGTGCCTGTGACACCGCTGACCCCTCCTGGGACACCCGGCAGATGTTTTTC.

About this clone: The protein that TCRdb holds for this DNA derives from a much larger clone and differs from the translated DNA at residue 3, which likely indicates a read error; the protein shown here is translated from the DNA. The chain is built from TRDV2 and TRDJ3; 11 nucleotides agree with TRDD3. The germline V gene has CDR1 GEAIGNYY and CDR2 EKD. With V trimmed by 8 bases and J by 0 bases, 8 bases remained unmatched. The CDR3 is 18 residues long. CDR3 coding DNA: TGTGCCTATGATGACTGGGGGATAAGCTCCTGGGACACCCGACAGATGTTTTTC. It translates to CAYDDWGISSWDTRQMFF.

Points on this clone: A far larger clone differs by one base, so this is likely a read error. The sample holds other DNA sequences that translate to the same CDR3. DNA for the CDR3: TGTGCCTGTGACCATACCGGGGGTCCCCGCTCCTGGGACACCCGACAGATGTTTTTC. This translates into CACDHTGGPRSWDTRQMFF. The rearrangement links TRDV2 to TRDJ3, with a tentative D call TRDD3 (5 bases). CDR1 GEAIGNYY and CDR2 EKD come from the germline V gene. The ends were cut back, 3 bases at V and 0 bases at J, with 17 bases in the middle. The CDR3 is 19 amino acids.

This clone was counted a few times. TCRdb has a much larger clone's protein, which differs at residue 15 from the translation of this DNA, likely because of a read error; what is shown is the protein translated from the DNA. The V and J genes are TRDV2 and TRDJ3; a weak D match, TRDD3 (6 bases). Germline V gives CDR1 GEAIGNYY, CDR2 EKD. The CDR3 sequence is 20 residues long. CDR3 in amino acids: CACDTVGGRWASWDARQMFF. CDR3 DNA: TGTGCCTGTGACACCGTAGGGGGACGGTGGGCTTCATGGGACGCCCGACAGATGTTTTTC.

The chain links TRDV2 to TRDJ1, with no clear D. V shed 0 bases and J shed 0 bases, with 13 bases lying between them. This CDR3 contains 16 residues. Germline values: CDR1 GEAIGNYY, CDR2 EKD. DNA for the CDR3: TGTGCCTGTGACACCGTAGGGCCAGCTTACACCGATAAACTCATCTTT. Its translation is CACDTVGPAYTDKLIF.

For this clone: The protein TCRdb lists belongs to a much larger clone and differs from this DNA's translation at residue 13, which points to a read error; the protein shown is made from the DNA. The rearrangement links TRDV2 to TRDJ3; 11 bases match TRDD3. Germline CDR1 and CDR2: GEAIGNYY and EKD. This CDR3 is built from 18 residues. In DNA, the CDR3 is TGTGCCTGTGACGTACTGGGGGATAGCTCCTGGGACGCCCGACAGATGTTTTTC. It specifies CACDVLGDSSWDARQMFF.

This clone turned up a few times. A far larger clone is off by one base, so a read error is likely. Distinct nucleotide sequences in the sample also encode this CDR3. This sequence joins TRDV2 and TRDJ2, with 10 bases fitting TRDD3. The CDR3 has 15 amino acids. Germline assignment: CDR1 GEAIGNYY and CDR2 EKD. The chain's CDR3 is CACDVLGDLTAQLFF. DNA for the CDR3: TGTGCCTGTGACGTACTGGGGGATTTGACAGCACAGCTCTTCTTT.

Details on this clone: This likely stems from a read error, as it lies one base from a far larger clone. The sample contains more than one DNA sequence encoding this CDR3. The chain uses TRDV2 and TRDJ1; 7 bases map to TRDD3. CDR1 and CDR2 (germline): GEAIGNYY, EKD. Trimming cost V 0 bases and J 2 bases; bases outside gene matches: 5. The CDR3 has 15 residues. The DNA of the CDR3 is TGTGCCTGTGACACCGGGGGATTAAGGACCGATAAACTCATCTTT. Protein: CACDTGGLRTDKLIF.

This clone has more than one count but fewer than ten. TCRdb shows a much larger clone's protein in place of this DNA's translation, and the two differ at residue 3, likely through a read error; the protein shown is translated from the DNA. The chain has TRDV2 and TRDJ3; no clear D. The CDR3 runs 13 residues. CDR1 and CDR2 (germline): GEAIGNYY, EKD. The CDR3 sequence: CASDTWDTRQMFF. CDR3 nucleotides: TGTGCCTCTGACACCTGGGACACCCGACAGATGTTTTTC.

To note about this clone: TCRdb records a much larger clone's protein for this DNA, with a difference at residue 16 that likely arises from a read error; the protein given is the translation of the DNA. The chain is built from TRDV2 and TRDJ3; 10 bases are shared with TRDD3. Per the germline V gene, CDR1 is GEAIGNYY and CDR2 is EKD. The CDR3 loop spans 18 amino acids. The CDR3 region has the DNA TGTGCCTGTGACACTGGGGGATACAGCTCCTGGGACACCCGACAGACGTTTTTC. Protein: CACDTGGYSSWDTRQTFF.

A word on this clone: A much larger clone differs by one base, so this may be a read error. J is TRDJ3 and V is TRDV2; TRDD3 agrees at 10 bases. The CDR3 totals 19 residues. The germline V gene has CDR1 GEAIGNYY and CDR2 EKD. The CDR3 sequence: CARDTVLGDGSWDTRQMFF. The CDR3 DNA reads as TGTGCCCGTGACACCGTACTGGGGGATGGCTCCTGGGACACCCGACAGATGTTTTTC.

The sample holds a few counts of this clone. The protein recorded in TCRdb matches a much larger clone and deviates from this DNA's translation at residue 14, suggesting a read error; the protein here is obtained by translating the DNA. The V gene is TRDV2, the J gene TRDJ3; 10 bases are a match to TRDD3. The CDR3 has 17 residues. Germline CDR1 GEAIGNYY, CDR2 EKD. The CDR3: CACDTGGYSWDTRHMFF. CDR3 DNA sequence: TGTGCCTGTGACACTGGGGGATACTCCTGGGACACCCGACACATGTTTTTC.

This clone came up many times. A much larger clone lies a single base off, so this may be a read error. The chain links TRDV2 to TRDJ3, with 10 bases fitting TRDD3. Germline V lookup: CDR1 GEAIGNYY, CDR2 EKD. This CDR3 contains 17 residues. The CDR3 loop reads CACDSTGGSWGTRQMFF. The CDR3 DNA is TGTGCCTGTGACAGTACTGGGGGATCCTGGGGCACCCGACAGATGTTTTTC.

This clone was seen only a few times. TCRdb lists the protein of a much larger clone for this DNA, which differs at residue 12, so this is likely a read error; the protein given here is translated from the DNA itself. This chain joins TRDV2 and TRDJ2; TRDD3 matches at 12 bases. The CDR3 is 15 amino acids. Germline assignment: CDR1 GEAIGNYY and CDR2 EKD. The CDR3 DNA reads as TGTGCCTGTGACAGATTACTGGGGGATACAGCACGACTCTTCTTT. It specifies CACDRLLGDTARLFF.

In regard to this clone: This likely traces to a read error, being one base from a far larger clone. This specimen includes other DNA sequences encoding the same CDR3. V and J are TRDV2 and TRDJ3, with TRDD3 identical over 10 bases. This CDR3 region has 18 residues. Germline-derived CDR1 and CDR2 are GEAIGNYY and EKD. The CDR3 sequence: CACDTGGYGTWDTRQMFF. The CDR3 nucleotides read TGTGCCTGTGACACCGGGGGATACGGGACCTGGGACACCCGACAGATGTTCTTC.

Within the sample, this clone is medium-sized. With a much larger clone just one base away, this may be a read error. V is TRDV2 and J is TRDJ3, with TRDD3 matching over 8 bases. The trim removed 2 bases at V and 0 bases at J, leaving 2 bases unmatched. Germline CDR1 GEAIGNYY, CDR2 EKD. There are 17 residues in the CDR3. The CDR3 sequence is CACDSWGSSWDTRQMFF. The CDR3 region has the DNA TGTGCCTGTGACAGCTGGGGGAGCTCCTGGGACACCCGACAGATGTTTTTC.

In this sample, this clone turned up a few times. TCRdb's entry gives the protein of a much larger clone, which mismatches this DNA's translation at residue 10, likely from a read error; the protein reported here is translated from the DNA. The chain couples TRDV2 to TRDJ3, with 9 bases lining up with TRDD3. The V and J ends lost 0 bases and 2 bases, in that order; junction bases with no gene match: 4. CDR3 length equals 18 residues. In germline, CDR1 is GEAIGNYY, CDR2 EKD. The CDR3 loop reads CACDTLGIRPWDTRQMFF. DNA for the CDR3: TGTGCCTGTGACACCCTGGGGATACGCCCCTGGGACACCCGACAGATGTTTTTC.

By share, this clone counts as medium-sized. Other DNA sequences within the sample encode an identical CDR3. The rearrangement uses TRDV2 and TRDJ3; 8 bases match TRDD3. The CDR3 length is 18 residues. After removal of 1 base from V and 0 bases from J, the junction contained 4 bases not matched to a gene. CDR1 and CDR2 (germline): GEAIGNYY, EKD. CDR3 region: CACDTFWGSSWDTRQMFF. The CDR3 DNA reads TGTGCCTGTGACACTTTCTGGGGGAGCTCCTGGGACACCCGACAGATGTTTTTC.

This clone was picked up a small number of times. The translation of this DNA and the TCRdb protein of a much larger clone differ at residue 15, probably owing to a read error; the protein shown here is translated from the DNA. The chain links TRDV2 to TRDJ3; TRDD3 aligns across 12 bases. CDR3 length: 18 residues. Germline CDR1 GEAIGNYY, CDR2 EKD. The chain's CDR3 is CACDKLGDTSWDTRRMFF. The DNA for the CDR3 is TGTGCCTGTGACAAACTGGGGGATACTTCCTGGGACACCCGACGGATGTTTTTC.

In DNA, the CDR3 is TGTGCTCTTGGGGAACAAGGACTAGGGGGATACATTCCTTACGTGGGCCCTACCGATAAACTCATCTTT. As protein: CALGEQGLGGYIPYVGPTDKLIF. The rearrangement links TRDV1 to TRDJ1, with TRDD3 matching 9 bases. The length of the CDR3 is 23 residues. CDR1 and CDR2 (germline): TSWWSYY, QGS. The J segment lost 2 bases and the V segment lost 1 base, leaving 26 bases of the junction unmatched.

This clone was detected a few times. A much larger clone lies a single base off, so this may be a read error. CDR3: CACDKVLGASSWDTRQVFF. CDR3 coding DNA: TGTGCCTGTGACAAAGTACTGGGGGCCAGCTCCTGGGACACCCGACAGGTGTTTTTC. The chain couples TRDV2 to TRDJ3; 8 positions match TRDD3. The CDR3 runs to 19 residues. Germline V gives CDR1 GEAIGNYY, CDR2 EKD.

A remark on this clone: This could be a read error, since a much larger clone is one nucleotide away. J is TRDJ3 and V is TRDV2, with 13 bases matching TRDD3. Germline CDR1 GEAIGNYY, CDR2 EKD. The CDR3 contains 21 residues. In nucleotides, the CDR3 is TGTGCCTGTGACACCGTACTGGGGGATACGCTAAGCTCCCGGGACACCCGACAGATGTTTTTC. Residues: CACDTVLGDTLSSRDTRQMFF.

To note about this clone: A read error is likely here: a far larger clone is one base away. The same CDR3 also results from other DNA sequences found in this sample. The chain carries TRDV2 and TRDJ3; 9 bases are shared with TRDD3. There are 19 residues in the CDR3. The germline V gene has CDR1 GEAIGNYY and CDR2 EKD. In DNA, the CDR3 is TGTGCCTGTGACACCGTACTGGGGGACGCCTCCTGGGACACTCGACAGATGTTTTTC. It codes for CACDTVLGDASWDTRQMFF.

On this clone: The protein TCRdb lists belongs to a much larger clone and differs from this DNA's translation at residue 13, which points to a read error; the protein shown is made from the DNA. The chain carries TRDV2 and TRDJ3; 10 bases map to TRDD3. The CDR3 contains 20 residues. In germline, CDR1 is GEAIGNYY, CDR2 EKD. The CDR3 region is CACDDVLGDSSSRDTRQMFF. CDR3 DNA sequence: TGTGCCTGTGACGATGTACTGGGGGATTCGAGCTCCCGGGACACCCGACAGATGTTTTTC.

This clone was detected a few times. A read error likely explains this, since a far larger clone differs by one base. V is TRDV2 and J is TRDJ3; TRDD3 matches 7 bases. The germline gives CDR1 GEAIGNYY, CDR2 EKD. The CDR3 extends over 16 amino acids. Here the CDR3 reads CACDWGSSWGTRQMFF. The CDR3 DNA is TGTGCCTGTGACTGGGGGAGCTCCTGGGGCACCCGACAGATGTTTTTC.

Details on this clone: This could be a read error, since a much larger clone is one nucleotide away. Additional DNA sequences in this sample encode the identical CDR3. The chain couples TRDV2 to TRDJ3, with 7 bases lining up with TRDD3. The V gene end was trimmed by 4 bases and the J gene end by 0 bases; junction bases not matched to a gene: 11. The CDR3 is made up of 19 amino acids. Germline CDR1 GEAIGNYY, CDR2 EKD. The DNA for the CDR3 is TGTGCCTGTGATACCTGGGGGCAAACTAGCTCCTGGGACACCCGACAGATGTTTTTC. Its protein product is CACDTWGQTSSWDTRQMFF.

Comments on this clone: A far larger clone is a single base away, which makes a read error likely. The identical CDR3 is also encoded by other nucleotide sequences in the sample. The chain employs TRDV2 and TRDJ3; 10 bases align to TRDD3. Germline trimming cut 3 bases from V and 0 bases from J; bases unmatched to any gene: 7. CDR1 is GEAIGNYY and CDR2 is EKD in the germline V gene. The CDR3 runs 19 residues. CDR3 in DNA: TGTGCCTGTGACCGACTGGGGGATGGGAGCTCCTGGGACACCCGACAGATGTTTTTC. This encodes CACDRLGDGSSWDTRQMFF.

Points on this clone: A read error may explain this, as a much larger clone is one base away. Other DNA sequences within the sample encode an identical CDR3. The rearrangement uses TRDV2 and TRDJ3; 9 bases fit TRDD3. The germline V gene encodes CDR1 GEAIGNYY and CDR2 EKD. V shed 0 bases and J 2 bases; nucleotides not matched to a gene: 16. The CDR3 spans 22 residues. The CDR3 coding sequence is TGTGCCTGTGACACCGGTTGGACTGGGGGAGAGCCTGCCGCCTGGGACACCCGACAGATGTTTTTC. This codes for CACDTGWTGGEPAAWDTRQMFF.